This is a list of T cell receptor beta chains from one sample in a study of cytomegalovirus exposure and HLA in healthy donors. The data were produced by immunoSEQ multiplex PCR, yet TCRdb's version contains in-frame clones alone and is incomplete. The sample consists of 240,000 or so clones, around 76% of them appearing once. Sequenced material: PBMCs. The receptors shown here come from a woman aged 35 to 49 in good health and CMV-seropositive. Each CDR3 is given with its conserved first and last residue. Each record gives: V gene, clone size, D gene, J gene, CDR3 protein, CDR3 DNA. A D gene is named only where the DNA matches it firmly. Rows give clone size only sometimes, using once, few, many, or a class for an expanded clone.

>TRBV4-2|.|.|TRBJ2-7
CASSQERTVNHEQYF
TGTGCCAGCAGCCAAGAGAGGACAGTAAATCACGAGCAGTACTTC
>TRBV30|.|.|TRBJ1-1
CAWSVPQGPAFF
TGTGCCTGGAGTGTACCCCAGGGGCCTGCTTTCTTT
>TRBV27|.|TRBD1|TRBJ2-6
CASTRVTGLSSGANVLTF
TGTGCCAGCACGAGGGTGACAGGGTTATCCTCTGGGGCCAACGTCCTGACTTTC
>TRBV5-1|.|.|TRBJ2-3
CASSSTLSTDTQYF
TGCGCCAGCAGCTCTACCCTAAGCACAGATACGCAGTATTTT
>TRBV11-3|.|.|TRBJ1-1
CASSPNAGGGRTEAFF
TGTGCCAGCAGCCCAAATGCGGGGGGCGGTAGAACTGAAGCTTTCTTT
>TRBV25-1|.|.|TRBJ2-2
CASSEYRNTGELFF
TGTGCCAGCAGTGAATATCGGAACACCGGGGAGCTGTTTTTT
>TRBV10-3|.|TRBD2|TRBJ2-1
CAIAGTSSEQFF
TGTGCCATAGCCGGGACTAGCAGTGAGCAGTTCTTC
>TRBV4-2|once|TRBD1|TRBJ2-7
CASSQNNRDSRSNEQYF
TGTGCCAGCAGCCAAAATAATCGGGACAGCAGATCGAACGAGCAGTACTTC
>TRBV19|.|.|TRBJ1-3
CASSIRGRQGNTIYF
TGTGCCAGTAGTATCCGAGGAAGGCAGGGAAACACCATATATTTT
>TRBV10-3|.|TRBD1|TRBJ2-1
CAISEPGQGRDEQFF
TGTGCCATCAGTGAGCCGGGACAGGGTAGAGATGAGCAGTTCTTC
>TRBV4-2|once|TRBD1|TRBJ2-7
CASSQTRTGLAYEQYF
TGTGCCAGCAGCCAGACAAGGACAGGGTTAGCCTACGAGCAGTACTTC
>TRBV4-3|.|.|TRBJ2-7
CASSQVGLPNRGYEQYF
TGCGCCAGCAGCCAAGTTGGACTACCCAACCGCGGCTACGAGCAGTACTTC
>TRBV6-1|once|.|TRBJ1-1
CASSAGQNTEAFF
TGTGCCAGCAGTGCTGGACAGAACACTGAAGCTTTCTTT
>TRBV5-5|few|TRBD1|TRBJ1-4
CASSSYRQGANEKLFF
TGTGCCAGCAGCTCTTACCGACAGGGGGCTAATGAAAAACTGTTTTTT
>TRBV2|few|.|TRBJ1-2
CASSGTGYGYTF
TGTGCCAGCAGTGGTACCGGCTATGGCTACACCTTC
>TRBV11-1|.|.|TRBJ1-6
CASRGDYSPLHF
TGTGCCAGCAGGGGCGATTATTCACCCCTCCACTTT
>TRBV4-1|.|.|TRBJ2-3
CASSQTSGFTDTQYF
TGCGCCAGCAGCCAGACCAGCGGCTTCACAGATACGCAGTATTTT
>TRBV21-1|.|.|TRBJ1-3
CASSKRPGQGAGSGNTIYF
TGTGCCAGCAGCAAACGCCCGGGACAGGGGGCAGGAAGTGGAAACACCATATATTTT
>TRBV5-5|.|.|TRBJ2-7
CASWWGGNGGNEQYF
TGTGCCAGCTGGTGGGGGGGCAACGGTGGGAACGAGCAGTACTTC
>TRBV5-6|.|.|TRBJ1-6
CASSELQGASYNSPLHF
TGTGCCAGCAGCGAACTACAGGGAGCAAGTTATAATTCCCCCCTCCACTTT
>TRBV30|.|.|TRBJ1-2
CAWSLQAGGYTF
TGTGCCTGGAGTCTACAGGCGGGGGGCTACACCTTC
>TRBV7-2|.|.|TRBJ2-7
CASSSGQPGNEQYF
TGTGCCAGCAGCTCCGGACAGCCAGGGAACGAGCAGTACTTC
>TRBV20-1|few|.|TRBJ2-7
CSARREYEQYF
TGCAGTGCTAGACGGGAGTACGAGCAGTACTTC
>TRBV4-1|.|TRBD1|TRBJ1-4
CASSQDETGAVSVLFEKLFF
TGCGCCAGCAGCCAAGATGAAACAGGGGCAGTTTCGGTACTATTCGAAAAACTGTTTTTT
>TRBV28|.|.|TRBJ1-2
CATSTPQGRNYGYTF
TGTGCCACCTCGACCCCCCAGGGCCGGAACTATGGCTACACCTTC
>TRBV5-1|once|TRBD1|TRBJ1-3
CASSLHLGQSSGNTIYF
TGCGCCAGCAGCCTGCACCTGGGACAGAGCTCTGGAAACACCATATATTTT
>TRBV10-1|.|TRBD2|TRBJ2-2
CASSAPGLAGGAGELFF
TGCGCCAGCAGTGCCCCGGGACTAGCGGGAGGCGCCGGGGAGCTGTTTTTT
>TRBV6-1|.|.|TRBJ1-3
CASTIAGTSGNTIYF
TGTGCCAGCACCATCGCAGGGACTTCTGGAAACACCATATATTTT
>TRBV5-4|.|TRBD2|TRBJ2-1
CASSIPGLAGDEQFF
TGTGCCAGCAGCATCCCGGGACTAGCGGGGGATGAGCAGTTCTTC
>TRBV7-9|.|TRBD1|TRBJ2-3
CASSPTGGGSTDTQYF
TGTGCCAGCAGCCCTACAGGGGGAGGTAGCACAGATACGCAGTATTTT
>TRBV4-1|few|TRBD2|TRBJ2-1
CASSGTGLAGGGEQFF
TGCGCCAGCAGCGGGACCGGACTAGCGGGAGGGGGTGAGCAGTTCTTC
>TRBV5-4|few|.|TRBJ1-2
CASSQRGGYTF
TGTGCCAGCAGCCAGCGGGGGGGCTACACCTTC
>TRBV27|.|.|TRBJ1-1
CASSLREGTEAFF
TGTGCCAGCAGTTTAAGGGAGGGGACTGAAGCTTTCTTT
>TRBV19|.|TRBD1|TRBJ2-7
CASSPGQGAGYEQYF
TGTGCCAGTAGTCCCGGACAGGGGGCTGGTTACGAGCAGTACTTC
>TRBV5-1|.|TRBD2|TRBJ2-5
CASSLSGGADETQYF
TGCGCCAGCAGCTTGAGCGGGGGGGCCGACGAGACCCAGTACTTC
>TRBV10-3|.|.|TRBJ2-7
CAIRQKDYEQYF
TGTGCCATCAGGCAGAAAGACTACGAGCAGTACTTC
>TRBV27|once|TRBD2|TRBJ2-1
CASSRSSGRNNEQFF
TGTGCCAGCAGCCGGTCTAGCGGGAGGAACAATGAGCAGTTCTTC
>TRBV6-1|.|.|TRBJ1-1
CASSETVNTEAFF
TGTGCCAGCAGTGAAACAGTGAACACTGAAGCTTTCTTT
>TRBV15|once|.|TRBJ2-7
CATSRDRKFGHEQYF
TGTGCCACCAGCAGAGATCGGAAATTTGGGCACGAGCAGTACTTC
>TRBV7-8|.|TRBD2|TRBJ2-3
CASQRLAGPSTQYF
TGTGCCAGTCAAAGACTAGCGGGGCCAAGTACGCAGTATTTT
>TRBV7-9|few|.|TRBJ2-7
CSSSYPGSPYEQYF
TGTTCCAGCAGCTACCCGGGATCTCCCTACGAGCAGTACTTC
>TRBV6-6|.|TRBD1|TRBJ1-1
CASTFRPGQGYTEAFF
TGTGCCAGCACCTTTCGGCCGGGACAGGGATACACTGAAGCTTTCTTT
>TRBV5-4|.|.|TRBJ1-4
CASSSWLGGAEKLFF
TGTGCCAGCAGCTCCTGGTTGGGAGGGGCAGAAAAACTGTTTTTT
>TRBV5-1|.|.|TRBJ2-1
CASSQGGGTGSYNEQFF
TGCGCCAGCAGCCAAGGAGGGGGCACGGGCTCCTACAATGAGCAGTTCTTC
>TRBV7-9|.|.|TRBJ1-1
CSSSSSSGRDTEAFF
TGTTCCAGCAGTTCCTCTTCCGGGAGGGACACTGAAGCTTTCTTT
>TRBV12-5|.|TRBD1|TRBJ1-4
CASGRQGLGEKLFF
TGTGCTAGTGGCCGACAGGGGTTAGGTGAAAAACTGTTTTTT
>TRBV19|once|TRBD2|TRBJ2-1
CASKERGEYNEQFF
TGTGCCAGTAAGGAGCGGGGGGAGTACAATGAGCAGTTCTTC
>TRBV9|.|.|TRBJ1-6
CASSLTGYNYNSPLHF
TGTGCCAGCAGCCTCACAGGGTATAACTATAATTCACCCCTCCACTTT
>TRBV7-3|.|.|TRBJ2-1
CASSLTWQDNEQFF
TGTGCCAGCAGCTTAACTTGGCAGGACAATGAGCAGTTCTTC
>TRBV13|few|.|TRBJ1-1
CASSRTMNTEAFF
TGTGCCAGCAGCCGCACAATGAACACTGAAGCTTTCTTT
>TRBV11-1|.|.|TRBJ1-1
CASSLYQANTEAFF
TGTGCCAGCAGCTTATACCAGGCGAACACTGAAGCTTTCTTT
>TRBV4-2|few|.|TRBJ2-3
CASSQASLASSSTDTQYF
TGTGCCAGCAGCCAAGCCTCCTTAGCGTCTTCTAGCACAGATACGCAGTATTTT
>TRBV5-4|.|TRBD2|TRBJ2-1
CASRLTAGGPNNEQFF
TGTGCCAGCAGACTGACCGCGGGGGGGCCGAACAATGAGCAGTTCTTC
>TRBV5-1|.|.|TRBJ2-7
CASTPGFNYEQYF
TGCGCCAGCACCCCAGGATTTAACTACGAGCAGTACTTC
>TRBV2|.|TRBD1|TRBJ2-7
CASRLPGQLVHEQYF
TGTGCCAGCAGGCTACCGGGACAGCTCGTCCACGAGCAGTACTTC